The 23 T cell receptor beta chains listed next were all sequenced from one sample in a study of early T cells in non-severe SARS-CoV-2 infection. MiXCR was run by TCRdb on the 5' RACE reads, yielding one entry per CDR3 protein. Of about 64,000 distinct CDR3 sequences in the sample, around 20% were seen once. The sequencing here drew on whole blood, taken at baseline. Source of these receptors: an adult who was a healthcare worker with PCR-confirmed SARS-CoV-2 infection or an uninfected control (not recorded which).

This clonotype was found many times. The chain recombines TRBV20-1 with TRBJ1-6, with a possible D match to TRBD1 (5 bases). Trimming cost V 6 bases and J 4 bases, with 16 bases left between them. CDR3 length equals 15 residues. Germline V gene lookup returns CDR1 DFQATT and CDR2 SNEGSKA (reference sequence). The CDR3 spells CSAPPGGAYNSPLHF. Written as DNA, the CDR3 is TGCAGTGCCCCTCCCGGAGGGGCATATAATTCACCCCTCCACTTT.

This clonotype turned up a few times. The chain is built from TRBV6-6 and TRBJ1-5; D not resolved. V lost 6 bases and J 4 bases, leaving 7 bases between the germline ends. CDR3 size: 12 residues. CDR1 is MNHNY, CDR2 SVGAGI, per germline (reference sequence). CDR3 amino acids: CASRGRNQPQHF. The CDR3 nucleotides are TGTGCCAGCAGAGGAAGGAATCAGCCCCAGCATTTT.

This clonotype was seen a few times. The CDR3, as DNA: TGTGCCAGCAGCCCCAAGGCGGGGCAGCTAGAAACCTTGAGCGAGCAGTACTTC. Its translation: CASSPKAGQLETLSEQYF. This sequence joins TRBV7-9 and TRBJ2-7, with D possibly TRBD2 on 6 matching bases. The CDR3 covers 18 residues. Germline V CDR1 and CDR2: SEHNR, FQNEAQ (reference sequence). V was pared by 5 bases and J by 6 bases, with 29 bases between.

CDR3 loop: CSARTTNEKLFF. CDR3 sequence (DNA): TGCAGTGCTAGGACAACTAATGAAAAACTGTTTTTT. The chain uses TRBV20-1 and TRBJ1-4; no reliable D call. The V and J ends lost 3 bases and 0 bases respectively, with 2 bases between them. The CDR3 runs to 12 residues. Germline CDR1 is DFQATT and CDR2 is SNEGSKA (reference sequence).

This clonotype was observed a few times. The CDR3 coding sequence is TGTGCCAGCTCAAAACAGAGCACAGATACGCAGTATTTT. Its protein product is CASSKQSTDTQYF. J is TRBJ2-3 and V is TRBV18; no reliable D call. Germline lookup yields CDR1 KGHSH and CDR2 LQKENI. V was trimmed by 5 bases and J by 0 bases, leaving 6 bases between them. The CDR3 totals 13 residues.

Turning to this clonotype: At one end the junction does not follow the germline gene, possibly because of a read error. The V gene is TRBV6-4, the J gene TRBJ2-1, with 8 nucleotides matching TRBD1. Germline-derived CDR1 and CDR2 are MRHNA and SNTAGT. CDR3 length: 13 amino acids. The CDR3 DNA reads TGTGCCAGCAGTGATGGACAGGGCTATGAGCTGTTCTTC. It yields the protein CASSDGQGYELFF.

The chain's CDR3 is CASSLLQGWQLNTEAFF. Here the CDR3 DNA reads TGTGCCAGCAGCTTGTTACAGGGATGGCAGCTGAACACTGAAGCTTTCTTT. The chain recombines TRBV5-5 with TRBJ1-1; TRBD1 might be the D (6 bases). The V and J ends lost 1 base and 0 bases respectively, with 16 bases between them. The CDR3 has 17 residues. The germline CDR1 and CDR2 sequences are SGHKS and YYEKEE (reference sequence). Filled out from reference TRBV5-5 and TRBJ1-1, the complete variable domain reads DAGVTQSPTHLIKTRGQQVTLRCSPISGHKSVSWYQQVLGQGPQFIFQYYEKEERGRGNFPDRFSARQFPNYSSELNVNALLLGDSALYLCASSLLQGWQLNTEAFFGQGTRLTVV.

This sequence joins TRBV3-1 and TRBJ2-1, with D perhaps matching TRBD2 (5 bases). V dropped 3 bases and J dropped 1 base, with 13 bases sitting between them. This CDR3 comprises 16 residues. Germline V gene sequence: CDR1 LGHDT, CDR2 YNNKEL (reference sequence). CDR3 amino acids: CASSHRATGSYNEQFF. DNA of the CDR3: TGTGCCAGCAGCCACCGGGCTACGGGATCCTACAATGAGCAGTTCTTC.

The gene calls are TRBV9 and TRBJ2-7; TRBD1 or TRBD2 may be the D gene (5 bases each). V lost 4 bases and J lost 6, with 20 bases in between. The CDR3 contains 15 residues. Germline-derived CDR1 and CDR2 are SGDLS and YYNGEE. The CDR3 DNA is TGTGCCAGCAGCCCTAGCCCCCAGGGTACGGGCGAGCAGTACTTC. It specifies CASSPSPQGTGEQYF.

The V gene is TRBV7-9, the J gene TRBJ2-5; 7 bases fit TRBD1. This CDR3 spans 14 amino acids. V gave up 3 bases and J gave up 6 bases; unmatched junction bases: 7. Germline CDR1 is SEHNR and CDR2 is FQNEAQ (reference sequence). In nucleotides, the CDR3 is TGTGCCAGCAGCTTTCCGCAGGGGGACAAGACCCAGTACTTC. Its translation is CASSFPQGDKTQYF. The variable domain in full, completed from reference TRBV7-9 and TRBJ2-5, reads DTGVSQNPRHKITKRGQNVTFRCDPISEHNRLYWYRQTLGQGPEFLTYFQNEAQLEKSRLLSDRFSAERPKGSFSTLEIQRTEQGDSAMYLCASSFPQGDKTQYFGPGTRLLVL.

This rearrangement joins TRBV19 to TRBJ1-1; D unclear. The germline V gene has CDR1 LNHDA and CDR2 SQIVND (reference sequence). The germline V and J ends were trimmed by 7 bases and 5 bases, with 14 bases remaining between them. This CDR3 region has 13 residues. The CDR3: CASTLGRVTEAFF. The DNA of the CDR3 is TGTGCCAGTACCCTAGGGAGGGTAACTGAAGCTTTCTTT.

This clonotype was counted only a few times. The chain couples TRBV29-1 to TRBJ1-2; perhaps TRBD1 as D (6 bases). V gave up 7 bases and J gave up 3 bases, with 12 bases separating them. Germline V gene lookup returns CDR1 SQVTM and CDR2 ANQGSEA. This CDR3 contains 12 residues. The CDR3 nucleotides read TGCAGCGGAGGGGGTCCGGACTATGGCTACACCTTC. This codes for CSGGGPDYGYTF.

The chain is built from TRBV7-2 and TRBJ1-5, with 8 bases matching TRBD1. The germline V gene has CDR1 SGHTA and CDR2 FQGNSA. The V gene end was trimmed by 5 bases and the J gene end by 2 bases; junction bases not matched to a gene: 5. The CDR3 is made up of 15 amino acids. DNA of the CDR3: TGTGCCAGCAGCCCGGCGACAGGGGGCAATCAGCCCCAGCATTTT. It encodes CASSPATGGNQPQHF.

This clonotype was seen at least ten times. J is TRBJ1-2 and V is TRBV7-9; D is undetermined. The CDR3 has 12 amino acids. V shed 2 bases and J shed 4 bases, with 5 bases lying between them. The germline gives CDR1 SEHNR, CDR2 FQNEAQ (reference sequence). The CDR3 here is CASSLTTYGYTF. The DNA of the CDR3 is TGTGCCAGCAGCTTAACTACCTATGGCTACACCTTC.

This clonotype was seen more than once but under ten times. The chain is built from TRBV6-6 and TRBJ1-2; 10 positions agree with TRBD1. The length of the CDR3 is 15 residues. With V trimmed by 5 bases and J by 8 bases, 11 bases remained unmatched. Germline values: CDR1 MNHNY, CDR2 SVGAGI (reference sequence). CDR3 sequence reads: CASSHTRGTGEGYTF. CDR3 sequence (DNA): TGTGCCAGCAGTCACACCCGCGGGACAGGGGAGGGCTACACCTTC.

The chain carries TRBV9 and TRBJ2-7, with 8 bases matching TRBD1. V was clipped by 0 bases and J by 2 bases; unmatched bases: 4. The germline V gene has CDR1 SGDLS and CDR2 YYNGEE. The CDR3 spans 15 residues. CDR3 coding DNA: TGTGCCAGCAGCGTAGAGGCAGGGGGCGCCTACGAGCAGTACTTC. Its translation is CASSVEAGGAYEQYF. Together with reference TRBV9 and TRBJ2-7, the CDR3 gives the full variable domain: DSGVTQTPKHLITATGQRVTLRCSPRSGDLSVYWYQQSLDQGLQFLIQYYNGEERAKGNILERFSAQQFPDLHSELNLSSLELGDSALYFCASSVEAGGAYEQYFGPGTRLTVT.

This clonotype was detected a few times. V is TRBV2 and J is TRBJ2-7; D uncertain. Per the germline V gene, CDR1 is SNHLY and CDR2 is FYNNEI. V lost 4 bases and J 2 bases, leaving 9 bases between the germline ends. The CDR3 contains 13 residues. CDR3 in DNA: TGTGCCAGCAGTGTTGGGGTTCCCTACGAGCAGTACTTC. Protein sequence: CASSVGVPYEQYF.

The chain combines TRBV11-2 with TRBJ2-1; the D is unclear. Germline V gene sequence: CDR1 SGHAT, CDR2 FQNNGV. The V gene lost 0 bases and the J gene lost 9 bases, with 9 bases spanning the gap. The CDR3 is made up of 13 amino acids. In nucleotides, the CDR3 is TGTGCCAGCAGCTTAGATTGGGCGGCTGAGCAGTTCTTC. Residues: CASSLDWAAEQFF.

The chain combines TRBV14 with TRBJ2-5; D unclear. Germline lookup yields CDR1 SGHDN and CDR2 FVKESK. This CDR3 has 15 amino acids. V was cut by 1 base and J by 2 bases, with 11 bases left in between. The CDR3 DNA reads TGTGCCAGCAGCCAAGCTCATCCCTCACAAGAGACCCAGTACTTC. This encodes CASSQAHPSQETQYF.

This clonotype was detected a few times. The chain combines TRBV7-8 with TRBJ2-2; TRBD2 matches 15 bases. The junction had 4 bases not matched to a gene; V was cut back by 5 bases and J by 0 bases. In germline, CDR1 is SGHVS, CDR2 FQNEAQ. The CDR3 sequence is 18 residues long. DNA of the CDR3: TGTGCCAGCAGCCCGGGACTAGCGGGGGGCTCGAACACCGGGGAGCTGTTTTTT. Translated: CASSPGLAGGSNTGELFF.

The rearrangement uses TRBV2 and TRBJ1-1, with a weak D call TRBD1 (5 bases). Germline V gene data show CDR1 as SNHLY and CDR2 as FYNNEI. The CDR3 is made up of 12 amino acids. V lost 8 bases and J 6 bases, leaving 13 bases between the germline ends. CDR3 region: CASAGGLAEAFF. CDR3 bases: TGTGCCAGCGCGGGGGGGTTAGCTGAAGCTTTCTTT.

This clonotype was seen a handful of times. This chain joins TRBV3-1 and TRBJ1-4; D ambiguous. The V end lost 6 bases, the J end lost 12 bases, and 14 bases lay between the germline ends. CDR1 is LGHDT, CDR2 YNNKEL, per germline (reference sequence). CDR3 length: 12 residues. The DNA for the CDR3 is TGTGCCAGCAGTCCTTCGGGCAGCCAACTGTTTTTT. Translating gives CASSPSGSQLFF.

This clonotype was observed a few times. This chain uses TRBV7-9 with TRBJ2-1; 10 positions agree with TRBD1. The germline CDR1 and CDR2 sequences are SEHNR and FQNEAQ (reference sequence). There are 15 residues in the CDR3. V lost 7 bases, J lost 10 bases, and 13 bases stayed unmatched. The chain's CDR3 is CASTLGRTGGVEQFF. The CDR3 coding sequence is TGTGCCAGCACCCTAGGAAGGACAGGGGGTGTCGAGCAGTTCTTC.